Reported below is one TCR beta chain. This sample is drawn from a study of cytomegalovirus exposure and HLA in healthy donors. Primers: 60 Vbeta forward and 13 Jbeta reverse. Repertoires were generated with immunoSEQ multiplex PCR, while TCRdb's copy carries only in-frame clones and drops some. The profile covers about 110,000 clones, with about 80% appearing a single time and approximately 2.2% taken by the ten largest. This CDR3 is 18 amino acids long. The germline CDR1 and CDR2 sequences are SGHNT and YYREEE (reference sequence). Trimming removed 0 bases from V and 2 bases from J; junction bases left unmatched: 8.

The TCR sequence derives from a man aged 25-45 years in good health and CMV-seronegative. The source material was PBMCs. V is TRBV5-4 and J is TRBJ2-5, with 12 bases aligning to TRBD1. The CDR3 coding sequence is TGTGCCAGCAGCTTGGGGGGACAGGGGGCTGTGGGGCAAGAGACCCAGTACTTC. Translated: CASSLGGQGAVGQETQYF.